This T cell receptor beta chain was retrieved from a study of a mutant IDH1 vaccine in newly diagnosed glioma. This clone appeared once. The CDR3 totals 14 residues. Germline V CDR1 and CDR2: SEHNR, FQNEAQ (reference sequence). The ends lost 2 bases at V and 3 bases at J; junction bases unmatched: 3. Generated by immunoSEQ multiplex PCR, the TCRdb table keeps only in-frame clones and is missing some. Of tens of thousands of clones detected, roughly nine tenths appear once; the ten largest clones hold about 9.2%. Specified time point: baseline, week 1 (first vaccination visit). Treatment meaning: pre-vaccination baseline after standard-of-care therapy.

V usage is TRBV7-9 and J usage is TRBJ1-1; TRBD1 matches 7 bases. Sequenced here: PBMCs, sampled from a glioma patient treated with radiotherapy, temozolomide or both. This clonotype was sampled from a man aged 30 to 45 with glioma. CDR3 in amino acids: CASSLRQGDTEAFF. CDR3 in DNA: TGTGCCAGCAGCTTACGACAGGGCGACACTGAAGCTTTCTTT.